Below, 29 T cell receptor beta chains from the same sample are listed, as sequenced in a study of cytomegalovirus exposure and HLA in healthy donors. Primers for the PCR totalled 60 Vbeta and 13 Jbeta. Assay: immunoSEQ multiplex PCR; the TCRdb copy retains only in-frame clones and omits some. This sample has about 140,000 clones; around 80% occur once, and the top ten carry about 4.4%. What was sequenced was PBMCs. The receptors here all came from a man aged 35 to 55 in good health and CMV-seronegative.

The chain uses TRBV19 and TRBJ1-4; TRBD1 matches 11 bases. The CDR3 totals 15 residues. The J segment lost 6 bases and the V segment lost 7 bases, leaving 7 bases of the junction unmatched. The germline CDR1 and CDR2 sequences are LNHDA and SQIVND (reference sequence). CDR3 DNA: TGTGCCAGTATTGGGACAGGGGGTATACATGAAAAACTGTTTTTT. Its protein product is CASIGTGGIHEKLFF.

The CDR3 loop is CASSYDRAPYEQYF. As DNA, the CDR3 is TGTGCCAGCAGCTACGACAGGGCCCCCTACGAGCAGTACTTC. The V and J genes are TRBV9 and TRBJ2-7; 7 bases are a match to TRBD1. Germline trimming cut 4 bases from V and 2 bases from J; bases unmatched to any gene: 6. CDR3 length: 14 residues. CDR1 and CDR2 from the germline V gene are SGDLS and YYNGEE. Using reference TRBV9 and TRBJ2-7 for the parts outside the CDR3, the full variable domain is DSGVTQTPKHLITATGQRVTLRCSPRSGDLSVYWYQQSLDQGLQFLIQYYNGEERAKGNILERFSAQQFPDLHSELNLSSLELGDSALYFCASSYDRAPYEQYFGPGTRLTVT.

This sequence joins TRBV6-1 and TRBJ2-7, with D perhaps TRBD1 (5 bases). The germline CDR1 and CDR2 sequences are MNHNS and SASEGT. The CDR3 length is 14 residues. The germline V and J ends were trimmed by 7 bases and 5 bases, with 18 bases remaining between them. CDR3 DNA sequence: TGTGCCAGCACCCGGCAGGGCTACTCGAACGAGCAGTACTTC. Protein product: CASTRQGYSNEQYF.

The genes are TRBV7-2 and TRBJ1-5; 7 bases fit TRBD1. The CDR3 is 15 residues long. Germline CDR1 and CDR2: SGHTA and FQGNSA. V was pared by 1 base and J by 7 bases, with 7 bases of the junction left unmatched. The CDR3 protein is CASSLDRGVEQPQHF. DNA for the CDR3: TGTGCCAGCAGCTTAGACAGGGGAGTTGAGCAGCCCCAGCATTTT.

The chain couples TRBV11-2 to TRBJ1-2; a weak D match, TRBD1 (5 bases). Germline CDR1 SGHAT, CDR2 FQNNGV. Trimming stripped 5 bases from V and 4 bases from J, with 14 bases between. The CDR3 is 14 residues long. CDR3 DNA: TGTGCCAGCAGCGAATCACAGGTCGGCTATGGCTACACCTTC. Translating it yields CASSESQVGYGYTF.

DNA of the CDR3: TGTGCCAGCTGTACCTCGACTGGTAACTATGGCTACACCTTC. As protein: CASCTSTGNYGYTF. The chain recombines TRBV6-5 with TRBJ1-2; no firm D call. The CDR3 sequence is 14 residues long. V was pared by 8 bases and J by 1 base, with 14 bases between. Germline V gene lookup returns CDR1 MNHEY and CDR2 SVGAGI.

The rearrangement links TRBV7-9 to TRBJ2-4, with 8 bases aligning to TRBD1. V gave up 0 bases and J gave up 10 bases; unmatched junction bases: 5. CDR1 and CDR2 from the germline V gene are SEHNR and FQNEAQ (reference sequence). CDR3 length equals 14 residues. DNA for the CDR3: TGTGCCAGCAGCTTAGCGACAGGGGCAAGAATTCAGTACTTC. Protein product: CASSLATGARIQYF.

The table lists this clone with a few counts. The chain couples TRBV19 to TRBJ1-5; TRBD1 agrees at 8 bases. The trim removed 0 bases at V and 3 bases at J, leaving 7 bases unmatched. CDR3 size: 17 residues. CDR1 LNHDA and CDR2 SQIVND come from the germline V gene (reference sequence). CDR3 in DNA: TGTGCCAGTAGTATAGATCGAGGACAGGGTTTCAATCAGCCCCAGCATTTT. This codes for CASSIDRGQGFNQPQHF.

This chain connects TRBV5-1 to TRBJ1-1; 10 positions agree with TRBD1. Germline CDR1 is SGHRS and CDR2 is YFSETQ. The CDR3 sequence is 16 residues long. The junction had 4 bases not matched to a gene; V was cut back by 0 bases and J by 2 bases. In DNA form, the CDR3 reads TGCGCCAGCAGCTTGGCCAGGGACAGGGGTAACACTGAAGCTTTCTTT. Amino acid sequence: CASSLARDRGNTEAFF.

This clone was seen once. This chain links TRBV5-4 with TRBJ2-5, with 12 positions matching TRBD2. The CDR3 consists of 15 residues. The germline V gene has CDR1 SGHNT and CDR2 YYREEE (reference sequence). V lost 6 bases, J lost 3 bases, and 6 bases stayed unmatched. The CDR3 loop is CASMPSGGEKETQYF. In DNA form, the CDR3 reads TGTGCCAGCATGCCTAGCGGGGGGGAGAAAGAGACCCAGTACTTC.

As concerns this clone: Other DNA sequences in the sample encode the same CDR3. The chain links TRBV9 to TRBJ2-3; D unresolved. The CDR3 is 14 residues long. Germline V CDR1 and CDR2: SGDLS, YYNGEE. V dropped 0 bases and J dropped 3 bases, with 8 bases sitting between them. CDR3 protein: CASSVAGSTDTQYF. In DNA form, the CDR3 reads TGTGCCAGCAGCGTAGCTGGTAGTACAGATACGCAGTATTTT.

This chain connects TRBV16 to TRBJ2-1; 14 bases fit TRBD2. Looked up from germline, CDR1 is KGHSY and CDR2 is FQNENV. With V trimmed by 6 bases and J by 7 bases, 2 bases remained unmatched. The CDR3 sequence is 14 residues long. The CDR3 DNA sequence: TGTGCCAGCAGTCGGACTAGCGGGGGGAATGAGCAGTTCTTC. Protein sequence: CASSRTSGGNEQFF.

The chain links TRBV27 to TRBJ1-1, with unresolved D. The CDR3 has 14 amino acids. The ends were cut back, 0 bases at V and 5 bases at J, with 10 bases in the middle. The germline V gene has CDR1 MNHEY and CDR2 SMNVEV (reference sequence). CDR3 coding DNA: TGTGCCAGCAGTTTATCTATAGGAGGAACTGAAGCTTTCTTT. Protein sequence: CASSLSIGGTEAFF.

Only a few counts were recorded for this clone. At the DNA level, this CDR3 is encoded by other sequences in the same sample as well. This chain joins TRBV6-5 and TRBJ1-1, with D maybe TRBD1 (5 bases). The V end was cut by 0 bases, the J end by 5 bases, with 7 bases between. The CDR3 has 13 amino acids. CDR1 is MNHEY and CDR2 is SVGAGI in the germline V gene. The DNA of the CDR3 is TGTGCCAGCAGTTACTCGCGGGGGACTGAAGCTTTCTTT. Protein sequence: CASSYSRGTEAFF.

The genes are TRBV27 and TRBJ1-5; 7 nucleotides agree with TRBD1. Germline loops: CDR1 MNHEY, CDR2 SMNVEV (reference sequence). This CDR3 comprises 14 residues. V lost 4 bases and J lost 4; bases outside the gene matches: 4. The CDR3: CASSSGQANQPQHF. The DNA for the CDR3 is TGTGCCAGCAGTTCAGGACAGGCTAATCAGCCCCAGCATTTT.

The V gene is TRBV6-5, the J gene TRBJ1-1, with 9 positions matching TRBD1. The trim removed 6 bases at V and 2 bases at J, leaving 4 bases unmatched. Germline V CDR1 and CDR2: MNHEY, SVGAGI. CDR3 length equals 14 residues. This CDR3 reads CASRWTGANTEAFF. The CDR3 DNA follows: TGTGCCAGCAGGTGGACAGGGGCCAACACTGAAGCTTTCTTT.

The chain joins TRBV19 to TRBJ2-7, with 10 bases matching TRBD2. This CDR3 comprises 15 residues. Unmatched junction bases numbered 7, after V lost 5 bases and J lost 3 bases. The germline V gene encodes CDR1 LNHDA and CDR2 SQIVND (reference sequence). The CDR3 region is CASSLQTSGRYEQYF. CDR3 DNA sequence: TGTGCCAGTAGTCTGCAGACTAGCGGGCGCTACGAGCAGTACTTC.

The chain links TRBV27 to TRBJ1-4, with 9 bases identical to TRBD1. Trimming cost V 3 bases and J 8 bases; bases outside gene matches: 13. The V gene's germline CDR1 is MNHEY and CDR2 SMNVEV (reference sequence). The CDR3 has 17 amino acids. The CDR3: CASSFKFLQGAREKLFF. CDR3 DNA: TGTGCCAGCAGTTTCAAATTCCTACAGGGGGCGAGGGAAAAACTGTTTTTT.

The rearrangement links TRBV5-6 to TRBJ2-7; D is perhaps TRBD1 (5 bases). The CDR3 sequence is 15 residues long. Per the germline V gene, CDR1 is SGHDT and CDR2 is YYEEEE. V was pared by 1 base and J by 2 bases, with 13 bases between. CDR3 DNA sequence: TGTGCCAGCAGCTTGTCGGGCGACAGCACCTACGAGCAGTACTTC. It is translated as CASSLSGDSTYEQYF.

The CDR3 sequence: CASSFHRGYDEKLFF. CDR3 DNA sequence: TGTGCCAGTAGTTTTCACAGGGGGTACGATGAAAAACTGTTTTTT. The chain combines TRBV19 with TRBJ1-4; 8 bases align to TRBD1. V dropped 5 bases and J dropped 6; count of bases not matched to a gene: 8. Germline V CDR1 and CDR2: LNHDA, SQIVND (reference sequence). This CDR3 region has 15 residues.

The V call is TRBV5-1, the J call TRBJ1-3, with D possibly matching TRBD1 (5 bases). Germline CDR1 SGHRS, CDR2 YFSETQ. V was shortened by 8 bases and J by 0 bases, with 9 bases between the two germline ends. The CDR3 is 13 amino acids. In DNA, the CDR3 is TGCGCCAGTCAGGGTTCCTCTGGAAACACCATATATTTT. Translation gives CASQGSSGNTIYF.

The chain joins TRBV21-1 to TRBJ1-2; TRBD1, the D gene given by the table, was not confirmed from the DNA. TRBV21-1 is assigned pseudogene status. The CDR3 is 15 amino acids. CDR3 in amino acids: CASSYGQGDYYGYTF. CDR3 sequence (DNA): TGTGCCAGCAGCTACGGACAGGGTGACTACTATGGCTACACCTTC.

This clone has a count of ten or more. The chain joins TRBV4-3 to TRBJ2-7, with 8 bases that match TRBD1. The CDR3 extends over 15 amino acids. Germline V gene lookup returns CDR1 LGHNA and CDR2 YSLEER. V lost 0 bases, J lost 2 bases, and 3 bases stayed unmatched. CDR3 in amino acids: CASSQDQGAPYEQYF. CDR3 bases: TGCGCCAGCAGCCAAGATCAGGGGGCCCCCTACGAGCAGTACTTC.

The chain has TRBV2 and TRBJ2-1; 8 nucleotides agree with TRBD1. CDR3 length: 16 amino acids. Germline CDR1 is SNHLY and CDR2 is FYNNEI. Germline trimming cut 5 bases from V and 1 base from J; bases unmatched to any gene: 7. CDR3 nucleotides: TGTGCCAGCAGTCGGGACAGGTCATCATCCTACAATGAGCAGTTCTTC. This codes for CASSRDRSSSYNEQFF.

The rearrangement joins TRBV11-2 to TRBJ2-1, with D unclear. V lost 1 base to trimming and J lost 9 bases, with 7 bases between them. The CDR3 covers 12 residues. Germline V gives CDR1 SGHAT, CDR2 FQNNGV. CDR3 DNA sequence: TGTGCCAGCAGCTTAGGTCCTCGTGAGCAGTTCTTC. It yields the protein CASSLGPREQFF.

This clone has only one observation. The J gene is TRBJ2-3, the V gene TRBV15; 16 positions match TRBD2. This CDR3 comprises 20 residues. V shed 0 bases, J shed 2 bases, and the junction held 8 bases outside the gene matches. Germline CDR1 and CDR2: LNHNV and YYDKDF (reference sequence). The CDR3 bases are TGTGCCACCAGCAGAGATCGAGCGGGACTAGCGGGGGGGACCACAGATACGCAGTATTTT. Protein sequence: CATSRDRAGLAGGTTDTQYF.

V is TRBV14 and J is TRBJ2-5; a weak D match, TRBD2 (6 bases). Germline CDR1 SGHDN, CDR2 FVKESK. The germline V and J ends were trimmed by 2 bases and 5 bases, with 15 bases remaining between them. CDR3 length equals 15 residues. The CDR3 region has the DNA TGTGCCAGCAGCCAACTGTTGCGGGGTGGGGAGACCCAGTACTTC. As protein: CASSQLLRGGETQYF. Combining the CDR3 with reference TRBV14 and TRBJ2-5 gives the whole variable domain EAGVTQFPSHSVIEKGQTVTLRCDPISGHDNLYWYRRVMGKEIKFLLHFVKESKQDESGMPNNRFLAERTGGTYSTLKVQPAELEDSGVYFCASSQLLRGGETQYFGPGTRLLVL.

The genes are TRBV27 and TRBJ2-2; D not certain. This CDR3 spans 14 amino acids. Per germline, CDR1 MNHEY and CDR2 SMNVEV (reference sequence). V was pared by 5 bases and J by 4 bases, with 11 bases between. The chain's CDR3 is CASSIKPGTGELFF. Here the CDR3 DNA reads TGTGCCAGCAGTATCAAACCGGGCACCGGGGAGCTGTTTTTT.

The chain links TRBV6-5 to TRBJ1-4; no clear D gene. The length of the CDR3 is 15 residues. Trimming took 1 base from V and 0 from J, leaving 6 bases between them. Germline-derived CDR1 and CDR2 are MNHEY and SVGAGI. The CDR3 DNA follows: TGTGCCAGCAGTTACTTGCCGGCAACTAATGAAAAACTGTTTTTT. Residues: CASSYLPATNEKLFF.